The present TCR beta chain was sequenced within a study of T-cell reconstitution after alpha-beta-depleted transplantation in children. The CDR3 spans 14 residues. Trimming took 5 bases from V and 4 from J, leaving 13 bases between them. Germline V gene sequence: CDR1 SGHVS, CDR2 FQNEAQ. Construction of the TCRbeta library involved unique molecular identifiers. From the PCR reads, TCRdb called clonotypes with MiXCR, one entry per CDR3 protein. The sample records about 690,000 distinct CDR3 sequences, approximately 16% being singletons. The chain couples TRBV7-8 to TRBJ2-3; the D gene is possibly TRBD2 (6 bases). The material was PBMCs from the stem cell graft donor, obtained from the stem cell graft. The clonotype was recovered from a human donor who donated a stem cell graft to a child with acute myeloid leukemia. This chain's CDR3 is CASSATSGPDTQYF. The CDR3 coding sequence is TGTGCCAGCAGCGCGACTAGTGGGCCAGATACGCAGTATTTT.